The 32 T cell receptor beta chains below come from one sample, sequenced in a study of Ad26.COV2.S vaccination and SARS-CoV-2 variants. Here immunoSEQ multiplex PCR was the method, and the copy in TCRdb shows in-frame clones only, minus some. The sample has some 180,000 clones; around 85% are singletons. The sequencing here drew on peripheral blood, taken after recovery from COVID-19. The receptors were gathered from a human donor who had recovered from COVID-19.

The CDR3 coding sequence is TGCGCCAGCAGTGACCTTTCGAATTCACCCCTCCACTTT. This encodes CASSDLSNSPLHF. The chain recombines TRBV10-1 with TRBJ1-6; D remains ambiguous. The CDR3 covers 13 residues. CDR1 and CDR2 (germline): WNHNN, SYGVQD (reference sequence). With 3 bases removed from V and 7 bases from J, the gap between germline ends came to 7 bases.

J is TRBJ2-2 and V is TRBV10-3; a possible D gene is TRBD2 (5 bases). Trimming took 6 bases from V and 5 from J, leaving 13 bases between them. Looked up from germline, CDR1 is ENHRY and CDR2 is SYGVKD. The CDR3 spans 14 residues. The chain's CDR3 is CAISDNTGTGELFF. CDR3 coding DNA: TGTGCCATCAGCGACAATACGGGGACCGGGGAGCTGTTTTTT.

The rearrangement links TRBV19 to TRBJ2-4; D is perhaps TRBD2 (6 bases). CDR1 is LNHDA and CDR2 is SQIVND in the germline V gene (reference sequence). The CDR3 runs 18 residues. V was cut by 6 bases and J by 2 bases, with 23 bases left in between. The CDR3 spells CASRGRRAGPLPKNIQYF. The CDR3 coding sequence is TGTGCCAGTAGGGGGCGCAGGGCGGGACCCTTACCCAAAAACATTCAGTACTTC. Full variable domain (remainder filled in from reference TRBV19 and TRBJ2-4): DGGITQSPKYLFRKEGQNVTLSCEQNLNHDAMYWYRQDPGQGLRLIYYSQIVNDFQKGDIAEGYSVSREKKESFPLTVTSAQKNPTAFYLCASRGRRAGPLPKNIQYFGAGTRLSVL.

This clone was recorded only once. The chain joins TRBV9 to TRBJ1-2, with D perhaps TRBD1 (6 bases). V dropped 0 bases and J dropped 4 bases, with 13 bases sitting between them. The CDR3 contains 15 residues. The germline gives CDR1 SGDLS, CDR2 YYNGEE. The CDR3 loop reads CASSVDGQTIYGYTF. The CDR3 nucleotides read TGTGCCAGCAGCGTAGATGGACAGACCATCTATGGCTACACCTTC. The full variable domain, in which reference TRBV9 and TRBJ1-2 provide the parts outside the CDR3, is DSGVTQTPKHLITATGQRVTLRCSPRSGDLSVYWYQQSLDQGLQFLIQYYNGEERAKGNILERFSAQQFPDLHSELNLSSLELGDSALYFCASSVDGQTIYGYTFGSGTRLTVV.

The chain uses TRBV6-1 and TRBJ1-1; 9 positions match TRBD1. The CDR3 has 16 amino acids. Germline-derived CDR1 and CDR2 are MNHNS and SASEGT. The junction had 7 bases not matched to a gene; V was cut back by 3 bases and J by 2 bases. CDR3: CASSDLPGQGNTEAFF. The CDR3 coding sequence is TGTGCCAGCAGTGATCTCCCGGGACAGGGTAACACTGAAGCTTTCTTT.

This chain uses TRBV7-2 with TRBJ2-2; D uncertain. The CDR3 loop spans 15 amino acids. The germline CDR1 and CDR2 sequences are SGHTA and FQGNSA. With 1 base removed from V and 1 base from J, the gap between germline ends came to 7 bases. The CDR3 coding sequence is TGTGCCAGCAGCTTAGTGGCCCTGAACACCGGGGAGCTGTTTTTT. Translated, it gives CASSLVALNTGELFF.

V usage is TRBV11-2 and J usage is TRBJ1-2; maybe TRBD1 (6 bases). The V gene's germline CDR1 is SGHAT and CDR2 FQNNGV. V lost 1 base, J lost 6 bases, and 12 bases lay in between. There are 14 residues in the CDR3. The CDR3 loop is CASSLAHRENGYTF. In DNA form, the CDR3 reads TGTGCCAGCAGCTTAGCCCACAGGGAAAATGGCTACACCTTC.

The V gene is TRBV28, the J gene TRBJ2-1; 8 positions match TRBD2. The CDR3 covers 15 residues. V trimming: 4 bases; J trimming: 10 bases; junction bases outside the gene matches: 12. In germline, CDR1 is MDHEN, CDR2 SYDVKM. The CDR3 is CASSSGGAPVGEQFF. The DNA of the CDR3 is TGTGCCAGCAGTTCCGGGGGGGCCCCCGTTGGGGAGCAGTTCTTC. Full variable domain (rest looked up from reference TRBV28 and TRBJ2-1): DVKVTQSSRYLVKRTGEKVFLECVQDMDHENMFWYRQDPGLGLRLIYFSYDVKMKEKGDIPEGYSVSREKKERFSLILESASTNQTSMYLCASSSGGAPVGEQFFGPGTRLTVL.

This chain links TRBV5-6 with TRBJ2-7, with 7 bases lining up with TRBD1. Germline trimming cut 3 bases from V and 2 bases from J; bases unmatched to any gene: 17. Germline V gene data show CDR1 as SGHDT and CDR2 as YYEEEE. CDR3 size: 18 residues. This CDR3 reads CASSYFLRSDRNTYEQYF. CDR3 DNA: TGTGCCAGCAGCTACTTCCTACGTTCGGACAGGAATACCTACGAGCAGTACTTC. The entire variable domain, with the rest obtained from reference TRBV5-6 and TRBJ2-7, is as follows: DAGVTQSPTHLIKTRGQQVTLRCSPKSGHDTVSWYQQALGQGPQFIFQYYEEEERQRGNFPDRFSGHQFPNYSSELNVNALLLGDSALYLCASSYFLRSDRNTYEQYFGPGTRLTVT.

The chain is built from TRBV14 and TRBJ1-6, with 11 bases matching TRBD1. The length of the CDR3 is 19 residues. V lost 4 bases, J lost 0 bases, and 8 bases stayed unmatched. CDR1 and CDR2 from the germline V gene are SGHDN and FVKESK. The chain's CDR3 is CASSLRTGGSSSYNSPLHF. The CDR3 nucleotides are TGTGCCAGCAGCCTCCGGACAGGGGGCTCAAGCTCCTATAATTCACCCCTCCACTTT.

The chain links TRBV10-3 to TRBJ2-1; 14 bases line up with TRBD2. V trimming: 4 bases; J trimming: 9 bases; junction bases outside the gene matches: 11. The V gene's germline CDR1 is ENHRY and CDR2 SYGVKD. The CDR3 spans 17 residues. The CDR3 DNA reads as TGTGCCATCAGTGGGGGACTAGCGGGGGCGCATGGCAGTGAGCAGTTCTTC. Translated, it gives CAISGGLAGAHGSEQFF.

The rearrangement uses TRBV9 and TRBJ1-2, with 8 bases aligning to TRBD1. The germline V gene has CDR1 SGDLS and CDR2 YYNGEE. The CDR3 is 17 residues long. Trimming removed 0 bases from V and 4 bases from J; junction bases left unmatched: 11. The CDR3 DNA follows: TGTGCCAGCAGCGTAGATGATCGGACAGGGATCCTCTATGGCTACACCTTC. This translates into CASSVDDRTGILYGYTF.

The chain uses TRBV27 and TRBJ2-5, with 8 positions matching TRBD2. This CDR3 region has 16 residues. The J segment lost 0 bases and the V segment lost 0 bases, leaving 3 bases of the junction unmatched. Germline V gene sequence: CDR1 MNHEY, CDR2 SMNVEV (reference sequence). The CDR3 DNA reads TGTGCCAGCAGTTTATCGGCTAGCGGGTACCAAGAGACCCAGTACTTC. It yields the protein CASSLSASGYQETQYF.

The chain joins TRBV5-1 to TRBJ1-2, with D unclear. CDR1 is SGHRS, CDR2 YFSETQ, per germline. V was shortened by 4 bases and J by 8 bases, with 12 bases between the two germline ends. The CDR3 is made up of 12 amino acids. The CDR3 spells CASSTEEGGYTF. The CDR3, as DNA: TGCGCCAGCAGCACGGAAGAAGGGGGCTACACCTTC.

J is TRBJ1-3 and V is TRBV18; D is possibly TRBD1 (5 bases). The CDR3 totals 16 residues. Looked up from germline, CDR1 is KGHSH and CDR2 is LQKENI. Trimming stripped 2 bases from V and 0 bases from J, with 11 bases between. The CDR3 loop reads CASSPAGPYSGNTIYF. In nucleotides, the CDR3 is TGTGCCAGCTCACCAGCGGGGCCCTACTCTGGAAACACCATATATTTT.

The chain has TRBV29-1 and TRBJ1-4; 8 bases line up with TRBD1. The germline V gene encodes CDR1 SQVTM and CDR2 ANQGSEA. Losses at the gene ends were 3 bases for V and 7 bases for J; bases not matched to a gene: 7. The CDR3 is made up of 14 amino acids. This CDR3 is CSVEDRARGEKLFF. The CDR3 DNA follows: TGCAGCGTTGAGGACAGGGCGAGAGGTGAAAAACTGTTTTTT.

The chain combines TRBV4-2 with TRBJ2-3, with TRBD2 identical over 11 bases. Germline values: CDR1 LGHNA, CDR2 YNFKEQ. The CDR3 consists of 16 residues. The V and J ends lost 3 bases and 0 bases, in that order; junction bases with no gene match: 2. The CDR3 loop is CASSHGTSGSTDTQYF. In nucleotides, the CDR3 is TGTGCCAGCAGCCATGGGACTAGCGGAAGCACAGATACGCAGTATTTT.

The CDR3 coding sequence is TGTGCCAGCAGCCTGAATTTCCAGGGGAACACTGAAGCTTTCTTT. Translation gives CASSLNFQGNTEAFF. The chain couples TRBV6-5 to TRBJ1-1; perhaps TRBD1 as D (5 bases). This CDR3 spans 15 amino acids. Looked up from germline, CDR1 is MNHEY and CDR2 is SVGAGI. V lost 6 bases to trimming and J lost 1 base, with 15 bases between them.

The chain links TRBV7-2 to TRBJ2-3, with TRBD2 matching over 11 bases. The V gene's germline CDR1 is SGHTA and CDR2 FQGNSA. The CDR3 runs 16 residues. V gave up 2 bases and J gave up 1 base; unmatched junction bases: 2. Here the CDR3 reads CASSLRLAGRTDTQYF. The CDR3 DNA sequence: TGTGCCAGCAGCTTACGACTAGCGGGGCGCACAGATACGCAGTATTTT.

This clone was observed once. The chain combines TRBV19 with TRBJ2-1, with 7 bases that match TRBD2. J was trimmed by 10 bases and V by 4 bases; bases with no gene match: 13. The CDR3 length is 15 residues. CDR1 LNHDA and CDR2 SQIVND come from the germline V gene (reference sequence). DNA of the CDR3: TGTGCCAGTAGTACCGACCTAGCGGTCTGGACGGAGCAGTTCTTC. Protein: CASSTDLAVWTEQFF.

The genes are TRBV29-1 and TRBJ2-5; TRBD1 matches 7 bases. CDR1 and CDR2 from the germline V gene are SQVTM and ANQGSEA. J was trimmed by 2 bases and V by 4 bases; bases with no gene match: 4. This CDR3 spans 13 amino acids. The chain's CDR3 is CSVGGTAQETQYF. The CDR3 nucleotides are TGCAGCGTTGGAGGGACAGCACAAGAGACCCAGTACTTC.

The chain couples TRBV7-6 to TRBJ2-5, with 11 positions matching TRBD2. In germline, CDR1 is SGHVS, CDR2 FNYEAQ. The V and J ends lost 6 bases and 5 bases, in that order; junction bases with no gene match: 8. The CDR3 runs to 15 residues. CDR3 protein: CASSRIAGGRETQYF. The CDR3 region has the DNA TGTGCCAGCAGTCGTATAGCGGGGGGGCGGGAGACCCAGTACTTC.

The V call is TRBV19, the J call TRBJ2-7; D unresolved. Germline values: CDR1 LNHDA, CDR2 SQIVND (reference sequence). V dropped 4 bases and J dropped 0 bases, with 10 bases sitting between them. The CDR3 covers 14 residues. The CDR3 loop reads CASSKDRGSYEQYF. CDR3 sequence (DNA): TGTGCCAGTAGTAAAGATCGCGGCTCCTACGAGCAGTACTTC.

The chain recombines TRBV29-1 with TRBJ2-3, with 15 nucleotides matching TRBD2. The V gene end was trimmed by 7 bases and the J gene end by 6 bases; junction bases not matched to a gene: 8. The germline gives CDR1 SQVTM, CDR2 ANQGSEA. The CDR3 spans 15 residues. CDR3 loop: CSAAPGTSGGDTQYF. Written as DNA, the CDR3 is TGCAGCGCTGCACCAGGGACTAGCGGGGGGGATACGCAGTATTTT.

This clone is classed as medium-sized. This sample includes further DNA sequences coding for the same CDR3. The V gene is TRBV9, the J gene TRBJ1-5; D is unclear. V shed 0 bases and J shed 0 bases, with 4 bases lying between them. CDR1 and CDR2 from the germline V gene are SGDLS and YYNGEE. The CDR3 sequence is 14 residues long. CDR3 bases: TGTGCCAGCAGCGTAGATGGTAGCAATCAGCCCCAGCATTTT. Translation: CASSVDGSNQPQHF.

V gene TRBV28 combines with J gene TRBJ1-4; tentative D call: TRBD1 (5 bases). The length of the CDR3 is 15 residues. Germline V gives CDR1 MDHEN, CDR2 SYDVKM. Trimming pared 8 bases from V and 3 bases from J, leaving 16 bases between. The CDR3 protein is CASQVLGTANEKLFF. The CDR3 DNA sequence: TGTGCCAGCCAGGTCCTAGGGACTGCTAATGAAAAACTGTTTTTT.

For the CDR3, the DNA is TGTGCCAGCAGTTACTCGGCTAGAATGATCGAGACCCAGTACTTC. This sequence encodes CASSYSARMIETQYF. V usage is TRBV6-5 and J usage is TRBJ2-5; D is unresolved. The CDR3 extends over 15 amino acids. Germline CDR1 and CDR2: MNHEY and SVGAGI. Trimming left V 0 bases short and J 5 bases short, with 13 bases between.

The V and J genes are TRBV28 and TRBJ2-2; D ambiguous. Trimming took off 3 bases at V and 7 bases at J, with 6 bases between the two ends. Germline V gene lookup returns CDR1 MDHEN and CDR2 SYDVKM. This CDR3 contains 12 residues. For the CDR3, the DNA is TGTGCCAGCAGTTTGCCTTACGGGGAGCTGTTTTTT. Its protein product is CASSLPYGELFF.

The rearrangement uses TRBV29-1 and TRBJ2-5; 12 bases align to TRBD2. The V and J ends lost 2 bases and 3 bases, in that order; junction bases with no gene match: 7. The CDR3 runs 16 residues. CDR1 is SQVTM, CDR2 ANQGSEA, per germline. In DNA, the CDR3 is TGCAGCGTTGAAAGACTAGCGGGAGTGGGAGAAGAGACCCAGTACTTC. This translates into CSVERLAGVGEETQYF.

This sequence joins TRBV28 and TRBJ2-3; D ambiguous. The V gene lost 1 base and the J gene lost 0 bases, with 8 bases spanning the gap. This CDR3 has 15 amino acids. Germline CDR1 reads MDHEN; CDR2 reads SYDVKM. The chain's CDR3 is CASSLSGISTDTQYF. The CDR3 DNA follows: TGTGCCAGCAGTTTATCGGGCATTAGCACAGATACGCAGTATTTT.

This clone was seen a handful of times. Other nucleotide sequences from this sample produce the same CDR3. The chain has TRBV12-3 or TRBV12-4 and TRBJ1-2, with no clear D. Trimming removed 1 base at V and 4 bases at J, with 7 bases between. This CDR3 is 13 amino acids long. Here the CDR3 reads CASSLGGVYGYTF. In DNA form, the CDR3 reads TGTGCCAGCAGTTTAGGGGGAGTCTATGGCTACACCTTC.

The chain links TRBV5-6 to TRBJ2-1; 10 bases are shared with TRBD1. CDR1 is SGHDT, CDR2 YYEEEE, per germline. V gave up 3 bases and J gave up 4 bases; unmatched junction bases: 7. The CDR3 loop spans 16 amino acids. CDR3 DNA: TGTGCCAGCAGCTCGGCGACAGGGGGCAGGTACAATGAGCAGTTCTTC. Translated, it gives CASSSATGGRYNEQFF.